This TCR beta chain originates from a study of blood T cell repertoires in COVID-19. Clones were sequenced by immunoSEQ multiplex PCR, and TCRdb holds only the in-frame ones, with some missing. This table holds 250,000 to 350,000 clones, 80% to 95% found once. Trimming stripped 9 bases from V and 0 bases from J, with 8 bases between. In germline, CDR1 is MDHEN, CDR2 SYDVKM. The CDR3 is made up of 12 amino acids. Sample: PBMCs or T cells enriched from blood (not recorded which). The chain combines TRBV28 with TRBJ1-2; no firm D call. This sequence was found in a woman in her twenties or thirties who had recovered from COVID-19. The CDR3 nucleotides read TGTGCCAGTTCTTCCCCTAACTATGGCTACACCTTC. Translated, it gives CASSSPNYGYTF.